The sequence of this T cell receptor beta chain was determined in a study of shared T cell receptors in the human thymus. Germline V gene data show CDR1 as MNHEY and CDR2 as SVGAGI. The CDR3 runs 13 residues. V lost 6 bases and J lost 10, with 13 bases in between. Sequencing used immunoSEQ multiplex PCR; TCRdb keeps in-frame clones, though not all of them. Of some 640,000 clones in the sample, around 87% are singletons; the top ten hold roughly 0.0094%. This same sample was also taken into another study, of human thymus T cells. That report adds: Unrelated individuals were reported by related research to share highly overlapping thymic repertoires.

Sequenced material: thymocytes. The source of this sequence is a boy under two years old with a congenital heart defect. The chain recombines TRBV6-5 with TRBJ1-6; no clear D. The CDR3 coding sequence is TGTGCCAGCAGCTTCCGGGGAGGATCACCCCTCCACTTT. Protein: CASSFRGGSPLHF.